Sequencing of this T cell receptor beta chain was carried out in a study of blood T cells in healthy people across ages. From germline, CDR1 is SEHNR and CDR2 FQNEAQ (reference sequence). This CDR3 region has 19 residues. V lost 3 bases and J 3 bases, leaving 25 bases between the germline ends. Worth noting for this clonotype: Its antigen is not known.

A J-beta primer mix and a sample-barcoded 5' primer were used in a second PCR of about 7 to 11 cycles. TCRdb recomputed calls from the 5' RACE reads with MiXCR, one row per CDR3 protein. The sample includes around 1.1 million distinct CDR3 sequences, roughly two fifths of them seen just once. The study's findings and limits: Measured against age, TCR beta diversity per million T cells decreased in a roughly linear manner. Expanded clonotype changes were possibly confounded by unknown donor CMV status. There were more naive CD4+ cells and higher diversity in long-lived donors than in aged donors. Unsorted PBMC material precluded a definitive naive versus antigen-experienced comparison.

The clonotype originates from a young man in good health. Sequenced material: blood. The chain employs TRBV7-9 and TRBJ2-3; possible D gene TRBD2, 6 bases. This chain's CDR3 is CASSFFHARDSQETDTQYF. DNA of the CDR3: TGTGCCAGCAGCTTTTTCCATGCACGGGACTCTCAGGAGACAGATACGCAGTATTTT. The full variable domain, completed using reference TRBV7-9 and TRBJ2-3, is DTGVSQNPRHKITKRGQNVTFRCDPISEHNRLYWYRQTLGQGPEFLTYFQNEAQLEKSRLLSDRFSAERPKGSFSTLEIQRTEQGDSAMYLCASSFFHARDSQETDTQYFGPGTRLTVL.